A single count supports the clone carrying this T cell receptor beta chain. What it binds is unknown. The junction differs from germline at one of its ends, possibly a read error. This entry is derived from a study of quantifying T cell responses using KT2 cells. As for the study in general: cDNA was made from DNase-treated RNA using alpha and beta constant primers. A predetermined fluorescence threshold ended the second PCR, run as a qPCR.

Known numbers of the T cell clone KT2 were added to PBMC. Each cDNA got a UMI-containing oligo ligated at its 3' end. An equimolar mix of RC1.1 and RC1.2 primed the beta chain across TRBC1 and TRBC2. TCRdb itself ran the UMI-ligation and nested PCR reads through MiXCR, one entry per CDR3 protein. In the table there are some 50,000 distinct CDR3 sequences, 9.5% to 13% of which are singletons. The study, taken as a whole, reports: Input KT2 cell number predicted KT2 alpha and beta sequence counts linearly over several orders of magnitude.

The material sequenced was PBMCs spiked with cells of the T cell clone KT2. The receptor comes from a human donor.

The CDR3 DNA is TGTGCCAGCAGTTTAACGGAGAACTATGGCTACAACTTC. Amino acid sequence: CASSLTENYGYNF. The rearrangement joins TRBV12-3 or TRBV12-4 to TRBJ1-2; D not certain. This CDR3 is 13 amino acids long.